What follows are 16 T cell receptor beta chains derived from one specimen sequenced in a study of glioma-infiltrating T cells after dendritic cell vaccination. Time point given: after dendritic cell vaccination, including at tumor progression/relapse. Repertoires were generated with immunoSEQ multiplex PCR, while TCRdb's copy carries only in-frame clones and drops some. Counted here are some 60,000 clones, around 83% occurring once; the ten biggest clones make up approximately 15%. The source was blood, collected after dendritic cell vaccination. All receptors derive from a human donor with glioblastoma.

The sample holds one count of this clone. The chain has TRBV11-3 and TRBJ2-7, with TRBD2 matching 8 bases. The germline V gene has CDR1 SGHNT and CDR2 YENEEA. The CDR3 has 13 amino acids. Losses at the gene ends were 6 bases for V and 2 bases for J; bases not matched to a gene: 3. The chain's CDR3 is CASRVGGAYEQYF. DNA for the CDR3: TGTGCCAGCAGGGTCGGGGGGGCCTACGAGCAGTACTTC.

This clone was seen at least ten times. The V and J genes are TRBV7-2 and TRBJ2-2; weak D call: TRBD1 (5 bases). Germline V CDR1 and CDR2: SGHTA, FQGNSA. The CDR3 loop spans 14 amino acids. The germline V and J ends were trimmed by 5 bases and 5 bases, with 12 bases remaining between them. The CDR3 DNA is TGTGCCAGCAGCCCCGCCAGGGAAACCGGGGAGCTGTTTTTT. Translated, it gives CASSPARETGELFF.

The V call is TRBV5-1, the J call TRBJ2-3, with D uncertain. CDR3 size: 15 residues. V shed 1 base and J shed 2 bases, with 11 bases lying between them. Germline CDR1 SGHRS, CDR2 YFSETQ. The CDR3, as DNA: TGCGCCAGCAGCTTGTCAAACAGATACACAGATACGCAGTATTTT. It yields the protein CASSLSNRYTDTQYF.

The gene calls are TRBV7-2 and TRBJ2-5; no definite D call. Trimming removed 0 bases at V and 8 bases at J, with 13 bases between. The germline gives CDR1 SGHTA, CDR2 FQGNSA. The CDR3 contains 14 residues. The CDR3 region has the DNA TGTGCCAGCAGCTTAGCACGATCGGTAGTAACCCAGTACTTC. Protein: CASSLARSVVTQYF.

This clone was recorded many times. The chain employs TRBV6-5 and TRBJ1-4, with D possibly being TRBD1 (6 bases). CDR1 is MNHEY, CDR2 SVGAGI, per germline. The germline V and J ends were trimmed by 6 bases and 5 bases, with 13 bases remaining between them. This CDR3 contains 14 residues. The CDR3 here is CASRRDTENEKLFF. CDR3 coding DNA: TGTGCCAGCAGAAGGGACACGGAAAATGAAAAACTGTTTTTT.

J is TRBJ2-1 and V is TRBV5-6; D is possibly TRBD1 (6 bases). The germline V and J ends were trimmed by 4 bases and 1 base, with 12 bases remaining between them. The CDR3 contains 15 residues. Germline V gene sequence: CDR1 SGHDT, CDR2 YYEEEE. The DNA of the CDR3 is TGTGCCAGCAGCCCCACCAGGGGATCCTACAATGAGCAGTTCTTC. Translation: CASSPTRGSYNEQFF.

The gene calls are TRBV4-2 and TRBJ1-2; tentative D call: TRBD1 (6 bases). V lost 3 bases and J lost 4, with 21 bases in between. The CDR3 sequence is 17 residues long. The germline gives CDR1 LGHNA, CDR2 YNFKEQ. For the CDR3, the DNA is TGTGCCAGCAGCCAGAAGGGCGCCCGGGACATAGTCTATGGCTACACCTTC. Protein sequence: CASSQKGARDIVYGYTF.

This chain uses TRBV6-1 with TRBJ1-5; the D is unclear. The CDR3 loop spans 13 amino acids. Germline-derived CDR1 and CDR2 are MNHNS and SASEGT. V was clipped by 10 bases and J by 3 bases, with 13 bases between them. CDR3 sequence (DNA): TGTGCCACTGAAAAACAGCTCAATCAGCCCCAGCATTTT. Protein: CATEKQLNQPQHF.

The V and J genes are TRBV6-5 and TRBJ1-4; 7 bases agree with TRBD1. The CDR3 is made up of 14 amino acids. CDR1 is MNHEY and CDR2 is SVGAGI in the germline V gene. J was trimmed by 10 bases and V by 8 bases; bases with no gene match: 13. For the CDR3, the DNA is TGTGCCAGCCAGATAGAACAGGGGATTGGAAAACTGTTTTTT. This gives the protein CASQIEQGIGKLFF.

The chain carries TRBV7-9 and TRBJ1-1, with 7 bases that match TRBD1. Trimming took 5 bases from V and 7 from J; bases not matched to a gene: 10. This CDR3 is built from 14 residues. Per the germline V gene, CDR1 is SEHNR and CDR2 is FQNEAQ (reference sequence). CDR3 in DNA: TGTGCCAGCAGCCCAAGAGGGGGCAGACGTGAAGCTTTCTTT. This encodes CASSPRGGRREAFF.

V is TRBV4-1 and J is TRBJ2-7; TRBD2 agrees at 7 bases. The CDR3 runs to 13 residues. Germline-derived CDR1 and CDR2 are MGHRA and YSYEKL. The V segment lost 4 bases and the J segment 0 bases; nucleotides outside the gene matches: 0. The CDR3 protein is CASSRDYSYEQYF. The CDR3 DNA reads TGCGCCAGCAGCCGGGACTACTCCTACGAGCAGTACTTC.

The CDR3 loop is CASSPRGGVVEQYF. The CDR3 bases are TGTGCCAGCAGCCCGCGGGGGGGGGTTGTAGAGCAGTACTTC. V and J are TRBV4-2 and TRBJ2-5; TRBD2 agrees at 9 bases. With V trimmed by 4 bases and J by 11 bases, 11 bases remained unmatched. CDR1 is LGHNA and CDR2 is YNFKEQ in the germline V gene. This CDR3 has 14 residues.

The J gene is TRBJ1-2, the V gene TRBV30; no definite D call. CDR1 is GTSNPN, CDR2 SVGIG, per germline (reference sequence). V shed 2 bases and J shed 3 bases, with 10 bases lying between them. The CDR3 spans 13 residues. In DNA, the CDR3 is TGTGCCTGGAGTCCGGGTAACGACTATGGCTACACCTTC. Its translation is CAWSPGNDYGYTF.

This chain links TRBV5-4 with TRBJ2-5; TRBD2 matches at 13 bases. The CDR3 length is 15 residues. The germline V gene has CDR1 SGHNT and CDR2 YYREEE (reference sequence). The J segment lost 4 bases and the V segment lost 4 bases, leaving 4 bases of the junction unmatched. In DNA form, the CDR3 reads TGTGCCAGCAGCGAGGGACTAGCGGGGCGAGAGACCCAGTACTTC. It translates to CASSEGLAGRETQYF.

The chain is built from TRBV2 and TRBJ1-1; D is uncertain. The CDR3 runs 10 residues. Germline V gene sequence: CDR1 SNHLY, CDR2 FYNNEI. Between the trimmed V and J ends, which lost 2 bases and 10 bases, there was a span of 5 bases. This CDR3 is CASSELRAFF. For the CDR3, the DNA is TGTGCCAGCAGTGAATTGAGAGCTTTCTTT.

The J gene is TRBJ1-1, the V gene TRBV19, with TRBD1 as a possible D gene (5 bases). V lost 2 bases and J lost 6, with 13 bases in between. This CDR3 is built from 14 residues. Germline V gene sequence: CDR1 LNHDA, CDR2 SQIVND (reference sequence). CDR3 amino acids: CASSIQGVSPEAFF. The CDR3 DNA is TGTGCCAGTAGTATACAAGGGGTCTCCCCTGAAGCTTTCTTT.